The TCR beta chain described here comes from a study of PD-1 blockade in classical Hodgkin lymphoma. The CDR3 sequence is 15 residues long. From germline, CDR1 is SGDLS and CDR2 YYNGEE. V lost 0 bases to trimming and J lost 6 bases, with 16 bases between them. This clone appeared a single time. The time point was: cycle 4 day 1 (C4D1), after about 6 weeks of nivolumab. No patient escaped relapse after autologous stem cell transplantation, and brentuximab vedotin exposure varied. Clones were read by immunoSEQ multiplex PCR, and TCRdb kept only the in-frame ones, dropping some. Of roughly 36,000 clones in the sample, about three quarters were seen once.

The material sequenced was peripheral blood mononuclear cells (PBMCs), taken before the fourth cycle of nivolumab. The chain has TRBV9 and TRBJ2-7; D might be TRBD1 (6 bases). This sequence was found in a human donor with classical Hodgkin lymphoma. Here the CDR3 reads CASSVGPGVRSEQYF. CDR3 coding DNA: TGTGCCAGCAGCGTAGGGCCAGGGGTTCGTAGCGAGCAGTACTTC. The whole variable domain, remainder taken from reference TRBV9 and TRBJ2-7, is DSGVTQTPKHLITATGQRVTLRCSPRSGDLSVYWYQQSLDQGLQFLIQYYNGEERAKGNILERFSAQQFPDLHSELNLSSLELGDSALYFCASSVGPGVRSEQYFGPGTRLTVT.